A single sample gave rise to the 27 T cell receptor beta chains below, sequenced in a study of blood T cell repertoires in COVID-19. Sequencing used immunoSEQ multiplex PCR; TCRdb keeps in-frame clones, though not all of them. The sample records roughly 400,000 clones, 88% being singletons. Sequencing input: PBMCs or T cells enriched from blood (not recorded which). These receptors all stem from a young woman who had been exposed to COVID-19.

The V and J genes are TRBV2 and TRBJ1-6; D unclear. CDR3 length: 16 amino acids. The germline V gene encodes CDR1 SNHLY and CDR2 FYNNEI. V was pared by 0 bases and J by 2 bases, with 8 bases between. The CDR3 DNA is TGTGCCAGCAGTGAAGCCCCCGGGGCCTATAATTCACCCCTCCACTTT. Its translation is CASSEAPGAYNSPLHF.

This clone was counted a single time. The chain carries TRBV27 and TRBJ2-7; 7 bases are a match to TRBD2. Looked up from germline, CDR1 is MNHEY and CDR2 is SMNVEV (reference sequence). The CDR3 is 15 residues long. The ends lost 6 bases at V and 2 bases at J; junction bases unmatched: 10. CDR3 nucleotides: TGTGCCAGCAGATATCGGACTAGTTTAACCTACGAGCAGTACTTC. Its protein product is CASRYRTSLTYEQYF.

V usage is TRBV19 and J usage is TRBJ1-6; TRBD1 matches at 7 bases. The CDR3 runs to 19 residues. Germline V gives CDR1 LNHDA, CDR2 SQIVND (reference sequence). Losses at the gene ends were 6 bases for V and 0 bases for J; bases not matched to a gene: 14. CDR3 protein: CASSGPGQNSFSYNSPLHF. The CDR3 DNA sequence: TGTGCCAGTAGCGGACCGGGACAGAACTCTTTCTCCTATAATTCACCCCTCCACTTT.

This sequence joins TRBV28 and TRBJ2-1; 8 bases match TRBD2. V dropped 6 bases and J dropped 7; count of bases not matched to a gene: 8. CDR3 length: 14 amino acids. Germline lookup yields CDR1 MDHEN and CDR2 SYDVKM. CDR3 in DNA: TGTGCCAGCAGGAAAGCGGGAGTAGAAAATGAGCAGTTCTTC. It codes for CASRKAGVENEQFF.

V is TRBV3-1 (or the pseudogene TRBV3-2) and J is TRBJ2-2, with 9 bases identical to TRBD2. Germline values: CDR1 LGHDT, CDR2 YNNKEL (reference sequence). The CDR3 is made up of 21 amino acids. V shed 0 bases, J shed 6 bases, and the junction held 20 bases outside the gene matches. CDR3 in amino acids: CASSQDLGPIGLAGTPGELFF. The CDR3 nucleotides are TGTGCCAGCAGCCAAGACCTTGGACCAATCGGGCTAGCGGGAACCCCCGGGGAGCTGTTTTTT.

This chain links TRBV27 with TRBJ2-1; 8 positions match TRBD2. V dropped 5 bases and J dropped 1; count of bases not matched to a gene: 7. The V gene's germline CDR1 is MNHEY and CDR2 SMNVEV (reference sequence). There are 16 residues in the CDR3. The CDR3 loop reads CASSPSAGVSYNEQFF. CDR3 DNA: TGTGCCAGCAGTCCGTCAGCGGGGGTTTCCTACAATGAGCAGTTCTTC.

V usage is TRBV2 and J usage is TRBJ2-7, with 12 bases aligning to TRBD1. The CDR3 spans 14 residues. The V segment lost 5 bases and the J segment 6 bases; nucleotides outside the gene matches: 5. Germline CDR1 and CDR2: SNHLY and FYNNEI. The CDR3 DNA follows: TGTGCCAGCAGTCCGGGACAGGGGGCCGTCGAGCAGTACTTC. Translation: CASSPGQGAVEQYF.

This chain uses TRBV27 with TRBJ1-6, with D possibly TRBD1 on 6 matching bases. Per the germline V gene, CDR1 is MNHEY and CDR2 is SMNVEV (reference sequence). The length of the CDR3 is 16 residues. Trimming removed 6 bases at V and 5 bases at J, with 17 bases between. CDR3 loop: CASRTGPTSNNSPLHF. Written as DNA, the CDR3 is TGTGCCAGCAGGACAGGCCCCACCTCAAATAATTCACCCCTCCACTTT.

This chain connects TRBV24-1 to TRBJ2-2; the match to TRBD2 covers 13 bases. CDR1 and CDR2 (germline): KGHDR, SFDVKD. This CDR3 has 19 residues. Trimming removed 0 bases from V and 6 bases from J; junction bases left unmatched: 9. CDR3 loop: CATSDLHGTSGKHSGELFF. Here the CDR3 DNA reads TGTGCCACCAGTGATTTGCACGGGACTAGCGGGAAACATTCCGGGGAGCTGTTTTTT.

The chain links TRBV5-1 to TRBJ2-7; possible D gene TRBD2, 5 bases. The germline CDR1 and CDR2 sequences are SGHRS and YFSETQ. The V end lost 4 bases, the J end lost 2 bases, and 22 bases lay between the germline ends. The length of the CDR3 is 17 residues. CDR3 region: CASSRGTRSPLPYEQYF. CDR3 sequence (DNA): TGCGCCAGCAGCCGGGGAACTAGATCCCCTCTGCCCTACGAGCAGTACTTC.

The rearrangement links TRBV29-1 to TRBJ2-7; TRBD1 matches 11 bases. The V and J ends lost 6 bases and 4 bases, in that order; junction bases with no gene match: 8. The CDR3 length is 14 residues. Germline V gives CDR1 SQVTM, CDR2 ANQGSEA. CDR3 DNA sequence: TGCAGCGTCCGCCTCCGGGACAGGGGGTACGAGCAGTACTTC. Translated, it gives CSVRLRDRGYEQYF.

This chain links TRBV27 with TRBJ1-2; 9 bases are shared with TRBD1. The V gene end was trimmed by 0 bases and the J gene end by 7 bases; junction bases not matched to a gene: 6. The CDR3 sequence is 15 residues long. Germline CDR1 is MNHEY and CDR2 is SMNVEV (reference sequence). The CDR3 DNA sequence: TGTGCCAGCAGTTTATCCGGGACAGGGTACCCTGGCTACACCTTC. Its protein product is CASSLSGTGYPGYTF.

The genes are TRBV7-8 and TRBJ2-7; 9 nucleotides agree with TRBD2. V shed 6 bases, J shed 2 bases, and the junction held 5 bases outside the gene matches. The CDR3 is 14 amino acids. Germline values: CDR1 SGHVS, CDR2 FQNEAQ. DNA for the CDR3: TGTGCCAGCAGAATTAGCGGGGGAACCTACGAGCAGTACTTC. Translated: CASRISGGTYEQYF.

The genes are TRBV7-9 and TRBJ2-2; 9 bases are shared with TRBD2. CDR1 is SEHNR, CDR2 FQNEAQ, per germline (reference sequence). The CDR3 covers 14 residues. V lost 5 bases, J lost 4 bases, and 2 bases stayed unmatched. The CDR3 DNA reads as TGTGCCAGCAGCGGTAGCGGGAGCACCGGGGAGCTGTTTTTT. It encodes CASSGSGSTGELFF.

This clone occurred many times. This chain connects TRBV6-5 to TRBJ1-1, with D possibly matching TRBD1 (5 bases). V was clipped by 2 bases and J by 4 bases, with 8 bases between them. Germline loops: CDR1 MNHEY, CDR2 SVGAGI. The CDR3 has 13 amino acids. CDR3 in DNA: TGTGCCAGCAGTTACGGGGGGGGCACTGAAGCTTTCTTT. This gives the protein CASSYGGGTEAFF.

The V call is TRBV27, the J call TRBJ1-2; TRBD1 matches 11 bases. The ends lost 10 bases at V and 2 bases at J; junction bases unmatched: 12. Germline CDR1 reads MNHEY; CDR2 reads SMNVEV (reference sequence). The CDR3 extends over 16 amino acids. The CDR3 region has the DNA TGTGCCACTCACCTCGGGACAGGGGGATGGAACTATGGCTACACCTTC. Amino acids: CATHLGTGGWNYGYTF.

The sample holds a few counts of this clone. The chain is built from TRBV6-4 and TRBJ1-1; 8 positions agree with TRBD1. The CDR3 contains 12 residues. The germline V gene encodes CDR1 MRHNA and CDR2 SNTAGT. The V segment lost 7 bases and the J segment 7 bases; nucleotides outside the gene matches: 5. The CDR3 here is CASIQGVGEAFF. CDR3 bases: TGTGCCAGCATACAGGGGGTCGGTGAAGCTTTCTTT.

This chain uses TRBV7-2 with TRBJ1-4; 9 bases fit TRBD1. The CDR3 runs to 14 residues. CDR1 and CDR2 (germline): SGHTA, FQGNSA. V lost 4 bases, J lost 8 bases, and 5 bases stayed unmatched. The CDR3 DNA reads TGTGCCAGCAGCTCGGACAGGGGCGCCGAAAAACTGTTTTTT. Its protein product is CASSSDRGAEKLFF.

The chain combines TRBV6-2 or TRBV6-3 with TRBJ2-1, with TRBD1 matching over 8 bases. In germline, CDR1 is MNHEY, CDR2 SVGEGT. V was pared by 1 base and J by 3 bases, with 8 bases of the junction left unmatched. This CDR3 is built from 17 residues. The DNA of the CDR3 is TGTGCCAGCAGTTACTGGGACCAGGGGGCCAACTACAATGAGCAGTTCTTC. Translated, it gives CASSYWDQGANYNEQFF.

The J gene is TRBJ2-7, the V gene TRBV4-1; 10 bases fit TRBD2. Trimming removed 1 base from V and 6 bases from J; junction bases left unmatched: 15. The CDR3 covers 18 residues. Germline V lookup: CDR1 MGHRA, CDR2 YSYEKL. The CDR3 coding sequence is TGCGCCAGCAGCCAAGGGGAGCTAAAAAGCGGGAGGGCCCGCGAGCAGTACTTC. Amino acid sequence: CASSQGELKSGRAREQYF.

With regard to this clone: Other nucleotide sequences in the sample specify the same CDR3. The chain combines TRBV6-2 or TRBV6-3 with TRBJ2-1, with D possibly being TRBD2 (5 bases). The CDR3 consists of 12 residues. Germline-derived CDR1 and CDR2 are MNHEY and SVGEGT. Trimming pared 2 bases from V and 6 bases from J, leaving 5 bases between. The CDR3 is CASSYRGNEQFF. CDR3 nucleotides: TGTGCCAGCAGTTACCGGGGCAATGAGCAGTTCTTC.

The V and J genes are TRBV27 and TRBJ2-3; 8 bases align to TRBD2. The CDR3 has 15 amino acids. The V gene end was trimmed by 6 bases and the J gene end by 5 bases; junction bases not matched to a gene: 10. Germline lookup yields CDR1 MNHEY and CDR2 SMNVEV (reference sequence). CDR3 sequence reads: CASSPSGGAGDTQYF. As DNA, the CDR3 is TGTGCCAGCAGCCCCAGCGGGGGCGCGGGAGATACGCAGTATTTT.

This clone was counted once. This chain joins TRBV7-2 and TRBJ2-1; TRBD2 aligns across 11 bases. The CDR3 runs 16 residues. Germline V gives CDR1 SGHTA, CDR2 FQGNSA. Trimming took 7 bases from V and 8 from J; bases not matched to a gene: 13. CDR3 coding DNA: TGTGCCAGCATCAGACTAGCGGGACTCATGGTTCATGAGCAGTTCTTC. Its protein is CASIRLAGLMVHEQFF.

This clone was found once. This chain connects TRBV7-6 to TRBJ2-2; TRBD1 matches 12 bases. The junction had 10 bases not matched to a gene; V was cut back by 4 bases and J by 7 bases. The CDR3 sequence is 17 residues long. Per the germline V gene, CDR1 is SGHVS and CDR2 is FNYEAQ. This CDR3 reads CASSSFSGQGAGGELFF. In nucleotides, the CDR3 is TGTGCCAGCAGCTCCTTTTCGGGACAGGGGGCAGGCGGGGAGCTGTTTTTT.

The chain recombines TRBV29-1 with TRBJ1-1, with a tentative D call TRBD1 (5 bases). In germline, CDR1 is SQVTM, CDR2 ANQGSEA. The CDR3 sequence is 14 residues long. V dropped 1 base and J dropped 0 bases, with 9 bases sitting between them. CDR3 protein: CSVEVGGMNTEAFF. The CDR3 DNA follows: TGCAGCGTTGAAGTCGGGGGAATGAACACTGAAGCTTTCTTT.

This chain uses TRBV4-3 with TRBJ2-2; no definite D call. The V end was cut by 1 base, the J end by 3 bases, with 12 bases between. The CDR3 sequence is 16 residues long. Germline CDR1 LGHNA, CDR2 YSLEER. This CDR3 is CASSQVPPPDTGELFF. CDR3 DNA sequence: TGCGCCAGCAGCCAAGTTCCTCCTCCCGACACCGGGGAGCTGTTTTTT.

The rearrangement joins TRBV5-1 to TRBJ2-5; D may be TRBD2 (6 bases). Germline V gene data show CDR1 as SGHRS and CDR2 as YFSETQ. V gave up 0 bases and J gave up 3 bases, with 12 bases separating them. The CDR3 covers 15 residues. In nucleotides, the CDR3 is TGCGCCAGCAGCTTGGCCATAGCGGTCGAAGAGACCCAGTACTTC. This gives the protein CASSLAIAVEETQYF.